This T cell receptor beta chain was captured in a study of CD8 T cells in ankylosing spondylitis listed by TCRdb under 2017. Study-wide context: To find TCR variants linked to disease, the study profiled T cell receptor beta repertoires in ankylosing spondylitis patients and healthy donors. The full study cohort was made up of 25 ankylosing spondylitis patients and about a hundred healthy donors. Samples of peripheral blood were taken, and for ankylosing spondylitis patients, synovial fluid was collected as well.

V gives up 5 bases and J gives up 2 bases, and the segment between their germline ends measures 16 bases. The germline V gene yields SGHTA for CDR1 and FQGNSA for CDR2. The CDR3 holds 16 amino acids from the cysteine to the phenylalanine. Only the CDR3 region is kept as DNA, spanning 48 bases read in frame from base 1. In regard to this clonotype: Its antigen remains undetermined. No clone much larger than this one lies a single base away; base qualities are absent.

Findings and caveats that apply to the study as a whole: In peripheral blood, the disease-linked clones were found at relatively low frequencies and had a CD8+ phenotype. According to the report, matched synovial fluid samples from ankylosing spondylitis patients were significantly enriched for the disease-linked clones. A TCR beta motif of 7 or 8 highly homologous amino acid variants appeared characteristic of blood from ankylosing spondylitis patients. Some motif variants were previously reported in synovial fluid and blood of reactive arthritis patients, suggesting common disease-initiation mechanisms.

These reads were obtained on an Illumina HiSeq 2500. Quantitative 5'-RACE with molecular barcodes was used to prepare TCR beta libraries. Per the source publication's procedure: To identify disease-linked TCR variants, a new computational method was used, one built on a probabilistic model of VDJ rearrangement. TCRdb cleaned the public reads at Q25 with fastp, built clones with MiXCR and kept in-frame beta chains. Each record represents a unique CDR3 protein, reported with the most common genes and DNA among its rows. TCRdb's processing, not the study's, gives the V and J calls here. The sample profile shows around 120,000 distinct CDR3 sequences; about a tenth of them were found once. The ten top clones hold approximately 3.4% of the sample.

This clonotype originated in a male donor with ankylosing spondylitis or in good health (not recorded which). The specimen sequenced was blood, either unsorted or a sorted T cell fraction (not recorded which). The chain is made from TRBV7-2 and TRBJ1-5; perhaps TRBD1 is the D gene, with 5 bases matching. In nucleotide form, the sequence is TGTGCCAGCAGCGCGACGGGGGATTTTGGCAATCAGCCCCAGCATTTT. Its translation reads: CASSATGDFGNQPQHF.